This entry describes one TCR beta chain. Many counts were recorded for this clone. Its cognate antigen has yet to be identified. The read comes to an end 3 residues before the CDR3 does, leaving the germline J gene to fill in the end. Equivalent amounts of genomic DNA from CVID and control samples were used as sequencing input. For every sample, a 60 bp segment covering the rearranged TCRbeta CDR3 region was amplified and then sequenced. The immunoSEQ assay, a bias-corrected multiplex PCR combined with high-throughput sequencing, was used to amplify TCRbeta. As for the original processing: Each unique nucleotide sequence was treated as a clone and annotated with V, D and J genes, copy number and frequency. Sequences were labeled productive if in frame, and non-productive if out of frame or containing stop codons. As previously described, clonality was computed from Shannon's entropy. The predicted amino acid sequences of productive clones were used to derive mean CDR3 Kyte-Doolittle hydropathy. The R hclust function was used to hierarchically cluster scaled V gene usage with Manhattan distance and complete linkage. Sharing of clones by CDR3 amino acid sequence was evaluated by resampling 12 repertoires per group over 100 rounds. Repertoires were searched for 60 to 80 published EBV-specific and a few hundred published CMV-specific TCRbeta sequences. After two CVID samples that produced fewer than 10,000 sequences were dropped from the analysis, 35 to 50 CVID repertoires remained. Here the immuneACCESS table is served through TCRdb, limited to in-frame sequences with V and J called. Missing clones are a known gap in these copies; in checked studies unresolved V genes cover under half, and the rest lacks a known reason. V, J and clone size derive from that table, while D and trimming were established from the DNA sequence. This sample has 40,000 to 50,000 clones, none of them a singleton. The top ten constitute about 10% of the sample.

This entry comes from a study of T cell clonality in common variable immunodeficiency (dated by TCRdb to between 2014 and 2016). The investigation overall reported the following: CVID TCRbeta sequences were reported to have fewer deletions and N-nucleotide insertions and to lack highly modified clones with 13 or more V deletions. According to the authors, figuring out what caused the increased clonality in CVID would require sequencing the repertoires of T cell subpopulations. Differences among patients in the CVID cohort limited the correlations between repertoire features and clinical complications. Although equal DNA input was used, an average of approximately 82,000 unique sequences per sample was obtained for controls, compared with some 30,000 for CVID samples. Fewer TCRbeta clones were shared among CVID subjects than among healthy controls (p < 0.0001). TCRbeta clonality was higher in CVID subjects than in healthy controls (t-test p = 0.018), and the increase was most characteristic of about a third of subjects.

Relative to germline, V is 6 bases shorter and J is 0 bases shorter, with 12 bases between their ends. Reading from cysteine to phenylalanine, the CDR3 counts 14 amino acids. Only the CDR3 bases that were read are kept: 33 of them, in frame from base 1. The germline V gene (reference sequence) sets CDR1 to DFQATT and CDR2 to SNEGSKA. Most of the CVID patients and most of the healthy controls were of Caucasian heritage. Heparinized peripheral whole blood samples of about 4.5 to 9 ml were collected from each donor. Genomic DNA from adults with common variable immune deficiency (CVID) and from healthy adult controls was the source for sequencing TCRbeta CDR3 repertoires. The control group comprised approximately 22 healthy adult volunteers, around 12 female and about ten male, aged roughly 20 to 66 years with a mean age of approximately 30. To isolate peripheral blood mononuclear cells, diluted blood was subjected to density centrifugation over Hypaque 1077 or Ficoll-Paque. Genomic DNA was obtained from unsorted mononuclear cells using either Qiagen column purification or a centrifugation-based method.

Source material: peripheral blood mononuclear cells. The sequence joins TRBV20-1 to TRBJ1-5; a confident D gene designation cannot be given. This receptor was taken from a person between 18 and 70 years old in good health. The covered CDR3 bases are TGCAGTGCCCTACCTCCGTATAGCAATCAGCCC. Its amino acids are CSALPPYSNQP. The whole CDR3 region reads CSALPPYSNQPQHF.